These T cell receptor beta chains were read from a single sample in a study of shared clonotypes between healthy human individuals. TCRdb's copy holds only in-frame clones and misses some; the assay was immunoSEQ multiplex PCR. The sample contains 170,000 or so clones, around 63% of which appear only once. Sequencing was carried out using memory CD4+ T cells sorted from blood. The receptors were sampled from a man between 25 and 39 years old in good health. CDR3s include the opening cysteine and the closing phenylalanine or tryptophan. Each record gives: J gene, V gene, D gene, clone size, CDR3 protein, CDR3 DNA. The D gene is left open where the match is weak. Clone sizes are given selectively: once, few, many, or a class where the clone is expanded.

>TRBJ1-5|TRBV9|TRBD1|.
CASSATGASNQPQHF
TGTGCCAGCAGCGCCACAGGGGCCAGCAATCAGCCCCAGCATTTT
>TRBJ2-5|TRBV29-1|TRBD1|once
CSASKTGRETQYF
TGCAGCGCATCAAAGACAGGGAGAGAGACCCAGTACTTC
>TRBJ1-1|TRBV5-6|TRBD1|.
CASSFETGGYYTEAFF
TGTGCCAGCAGCTTCGAGACAGGGGGCTATTACACTGAAGCTTTCTTT
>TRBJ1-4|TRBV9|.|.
CASSPNTGTEKLFF
TGTGCCAGCAGCCCCAATACAGGGACCGAAAAACTGTTTTTT
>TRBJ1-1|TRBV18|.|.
CASSPMGNLPNTEAFF
TGTGCCAGCTCACCAATGGGAAACTTGCCGAACACTGAAGCTTTCTTT
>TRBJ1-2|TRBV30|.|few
CAWDRWGSISIGYTF
TGTGCCTGGGATCGATGGGGATCTATATCGATCGGCTACACCTTC
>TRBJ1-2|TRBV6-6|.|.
CASSPPPGVGYTF
TGTGCCAGCAGTCCCCCGCCGGGGGTTGGCTACACCTTC
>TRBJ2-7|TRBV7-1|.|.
CASSFASYEQYF
TGTGCCAGCAGCTTTGCCAGCTACGAGCAGTACTTC
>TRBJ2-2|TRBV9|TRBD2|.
CASTLEDSGPANTGELFF
TGTGCCAGCACTCTTGAGGATAGCGGGCCCGCGAACACCGGGGAGCTGTTTTTT
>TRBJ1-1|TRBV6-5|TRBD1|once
CASTVPGQAGEAFF
TGTGCCAGCACCGTACCGGGACAGGCGGGTGAAGCTTTCTTT
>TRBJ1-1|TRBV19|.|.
CASTPVGVATEAFF
TGTGCCAGTACCCCGGTGGGAGTGGCCACTGAAGCTTTCTTT
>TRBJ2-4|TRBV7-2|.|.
CASSLGIDFLAKNIQYF
TGTGCCAGCAGCTTAGGGATAGACTTCCTCGCCAAAAACATTCAGTACTTC
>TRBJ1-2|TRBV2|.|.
CASSAGRGGNYGYTF
TGTGCCAGCAGTGCTGGGAGGGGCGGTAACTATGGCTACACCTTC
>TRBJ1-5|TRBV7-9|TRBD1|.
CASSPFDRAHQPQHF
TGTGCCAGCAGCCCCTTCGACAGGGCCCATCAGCCCCAGCATTTT
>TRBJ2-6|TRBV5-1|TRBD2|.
CARSPGTSGRGAGANVLTF
TGCGCCCGCAGCCCTGGGACTAGCGGGAGGGGGGCAGGGGCCAACGTCCTGACTTTC
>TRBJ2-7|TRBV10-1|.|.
CASSEPGTGEEQYF
TGCGCCAGCAGTGAACCAGGGACGGGTGAAGAGCAGTACTTC
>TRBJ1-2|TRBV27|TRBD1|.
CASSSTGVVSYTF
TGTGCCAGCAGTTCTACAGGGGTCGTTAGCTACACCTTC
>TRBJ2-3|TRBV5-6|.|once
CATTGMDTDTQYF
TGTGCCACTACAGGGATGGATACAGATACGCAGTATTTT
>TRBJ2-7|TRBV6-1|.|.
CASLSTYLYEQYF
TGTGCCAGCCTATCGACTTACCTCTACGAGCAGTACTTC
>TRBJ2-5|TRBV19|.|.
CASSRRELPETQYF
TGTGCCAGTAGTAGGAGGGAGTTACCGGAGACCCAGTACTTC
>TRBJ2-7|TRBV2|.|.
CASSEVGTGLRVQYF
TGTGCCAGCAGTGAGGTCGGGACTGGTCTACGTGTGCAGTACTTC
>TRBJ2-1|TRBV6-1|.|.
CASSAPTAGRGEQFF
TGTGCCAGCAGCGCCCCCACGGCAGGGAGGGGGGAGCAGTTCTTC
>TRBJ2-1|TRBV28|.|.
CASSFPGLLKYNEQFF
TGTGCCAGCAGTTTTCCGGGACTTTTAAAATACAATGAGCAGTTCTTC
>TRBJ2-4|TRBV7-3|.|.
CASSKNREDIQYF
TGTGCCAGCAGCAAGAACAGAGAAGACATTCAGTACTTC
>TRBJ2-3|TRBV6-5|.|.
CASSPGLSTDTQYF
TGTGCCAGCAGCCCGGGACTTAGCACAGATACGCAGTATTTT
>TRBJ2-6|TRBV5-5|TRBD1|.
CASSLGDRGNGANVLTF
TGTGCCAGCAGCTTGGGGGACAGGGGTAATGGGGCCAACGTCCTGACTTTC
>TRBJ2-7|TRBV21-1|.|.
CASSKLLAGGSYEQYF
TGTGCCAGCAGCAAATTACTAGCGGGAGGGTCCTACGAGCAGTACTTC
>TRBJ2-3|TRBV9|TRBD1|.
CASSAPGQATDTQYF
TGTGCCAGCAGCGCACCGGGACAGGCCACAGATACGCAGTATTTT
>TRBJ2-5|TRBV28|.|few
CASSLRETQYF
TGTGCCAGCAGTTTGCGAGAGACCCAGTACTTC
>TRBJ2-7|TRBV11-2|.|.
CASSPGLLSYEQYF
TGTGCCAGCAGCCCGGGACTCTTATCCTACGAGCAGTACTTC
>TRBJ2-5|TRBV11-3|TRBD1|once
CASSAGGSETQYF
TGTGCCAGCAGCGCAGGGGGCTCTGAGACCCAGTACTTC
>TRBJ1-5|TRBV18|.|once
CASSRSGGNQPQHF
TGTGCCAGCTCACGATCGGGGGGCAATCAGCCCCAGCATTTT
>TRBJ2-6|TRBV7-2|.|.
CASSYSGLMGANVLTF
TGTGCCAGCAGCTATTCCGGGTTAATGGGGGCCAACGTCCTGACTTTC
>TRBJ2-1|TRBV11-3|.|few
CASSWEGGGEQFF
TGTGCCAGCAGCTGGGAGGGAGGGGGTGAGCAGTTCTTC
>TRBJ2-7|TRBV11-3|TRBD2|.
CASSVAGGSSYEQYF
TGTGCCAGCAGTGTAGCGGGAGGGAGCTCCTACGAGCAGTACTTC